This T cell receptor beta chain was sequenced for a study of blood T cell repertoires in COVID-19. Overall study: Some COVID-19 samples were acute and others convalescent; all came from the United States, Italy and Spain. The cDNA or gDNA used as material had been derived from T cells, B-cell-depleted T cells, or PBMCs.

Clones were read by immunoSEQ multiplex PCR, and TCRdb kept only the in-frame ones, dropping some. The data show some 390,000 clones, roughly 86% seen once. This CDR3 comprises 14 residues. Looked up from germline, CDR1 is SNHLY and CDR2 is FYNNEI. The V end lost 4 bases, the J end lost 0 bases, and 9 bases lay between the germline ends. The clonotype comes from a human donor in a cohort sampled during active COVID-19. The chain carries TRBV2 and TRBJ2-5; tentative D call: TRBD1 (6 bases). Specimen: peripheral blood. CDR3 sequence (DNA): TGTGCCAGCAGTGTAGGACAGAACCAAGAGACCCAGTACTTC. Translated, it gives CASSVGQNQETQYF.